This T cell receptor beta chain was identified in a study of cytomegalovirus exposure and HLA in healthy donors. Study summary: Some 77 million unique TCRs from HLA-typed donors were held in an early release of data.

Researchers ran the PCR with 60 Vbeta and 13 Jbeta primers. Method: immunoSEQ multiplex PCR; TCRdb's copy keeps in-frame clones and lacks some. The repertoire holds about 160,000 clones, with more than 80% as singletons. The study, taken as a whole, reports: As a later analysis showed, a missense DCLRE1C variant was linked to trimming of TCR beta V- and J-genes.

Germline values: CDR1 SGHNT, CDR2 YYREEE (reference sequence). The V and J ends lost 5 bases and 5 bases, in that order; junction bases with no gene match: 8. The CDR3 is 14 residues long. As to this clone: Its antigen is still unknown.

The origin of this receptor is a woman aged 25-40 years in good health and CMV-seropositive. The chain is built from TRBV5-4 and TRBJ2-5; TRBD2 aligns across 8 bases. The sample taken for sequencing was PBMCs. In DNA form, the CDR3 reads TGTGCCAGCAGTTCCTTCACGGGGGGGGAGACCCAGTACTTC. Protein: CASSSFTGGETQYF.